This T cell receptor beta chain was found in a study of T cell repertoires in cytomegalovirus infection (dated by TCRdb to between 2017 and 2020). About the study as a whole: Donor HLA type was relevant to the analysis, as public TCR beta signatures indicated carriage of CMV infection together with the matching HLA type. Broad study findings and their caveats: In the ex vivo response, HLA-C-restricted CMV-specific TCR beta clonotypes were dominant, and in two of eight donors the single most frequent clonotype came from this HLA-C-restricted group. In both this cohort and an independent roughly 350-donor cohort, the cumulative frequency of public TCR beta family members distinguished carriers of CMV infection plus the relevant HLA type.

Ten or more counts support this clonotype. It has no known antigen specificity. Base qualities are missing; no much larger clone stands one base away. The germline V gene gives CDR1 as SGHTA and CDR2 as FQGNSA. Including cysteine and phenylalanine, the CDR3 has 14 amino acids. Kept here is only the CDR3 DNA, which spans 42 bases and is read in frame from base 1. V and J are truncated by 4 bases and 7 bases respectively, leaving an intervening sequence of 14 bases. The listed sequencing device is Illumina HiSeq 1500. TCRdb's own reprocessing of the public reads used fastp at Q25 and MiXCR and kept productive beta chains. Each record represents a unique CDR3 protein, reported with the most common genes and DNA among its rows. The sample profile shows about 600,000 distinct CDR3 sequences; 20% to 25% of them were found once. The ten largest clones add up to 6.5% to 10% of the sample.

Sequencing was done on a sample of CD8+ T cells from PBMCs. The sequence was collected from a human donor in good health (CMV status not recorded). Some clones in this sample may be carry-over from other donors' samples. This receptor chain uses TRBV7-2 and TRBJ2-1; 6 matching bases give a weak D call of TRBD1. The CDR3 is CASSSSGQPNEQFF. The DNA reads TGTGCCAGCAGCTCTTCTGGACAGCCTAATGAGCAGTTCTTC.